This T cell receptor beta chain was sequenced during a study of T cells in Graves' hyperthyroidism and ophthalmopathy. Template material for amplifying TCR beta CDR3 regions consisted of RNA transcripts. An initial round of RT-PCR targeting the TCR CDR3 relied on the HTBI primer set. From the multiplex PCR reads, TCRdb called clonotypes with MiXCR, one entry per CDR3 protein. The sample contains more than 350,000 distinct CDR3 sequences, around 15% of which appear only once. Between the trimmed V and J ends, which lost 5 bases and 3 bases, there was a span of 17 bases. The CDR3 runs to 15 residues. The germline gives CDR1 MDHEN, CDR2 SYDVKM. This clonotype occurred many times.

The chain recombines TRBV28 with TRBJ2-7; no definite D call. The sequencing sample was made of blood. The source is a woman aged 25-40 years with Graves' ophthalmopathy. The CDR3 DNA reads TGTGCCAGCAGTGCCCAGGACGGACGACACTACGAGCAGTACTTC. Protein sequence: CASSAQDGRHYEQYF.